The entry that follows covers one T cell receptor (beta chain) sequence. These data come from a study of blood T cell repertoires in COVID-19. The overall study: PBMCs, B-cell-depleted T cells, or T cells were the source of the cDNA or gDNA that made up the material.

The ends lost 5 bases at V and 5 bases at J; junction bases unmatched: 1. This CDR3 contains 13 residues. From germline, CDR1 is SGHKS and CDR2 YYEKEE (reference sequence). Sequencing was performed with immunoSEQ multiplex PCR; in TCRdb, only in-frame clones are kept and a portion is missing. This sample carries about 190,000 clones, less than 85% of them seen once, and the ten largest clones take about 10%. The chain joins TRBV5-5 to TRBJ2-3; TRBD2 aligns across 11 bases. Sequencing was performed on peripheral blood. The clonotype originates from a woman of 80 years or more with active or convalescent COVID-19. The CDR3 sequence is CASSLAGGDTQYF. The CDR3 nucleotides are TGTGCCAGCAGTCTAGCGGGAGGAGATACGCAGTATTTT.